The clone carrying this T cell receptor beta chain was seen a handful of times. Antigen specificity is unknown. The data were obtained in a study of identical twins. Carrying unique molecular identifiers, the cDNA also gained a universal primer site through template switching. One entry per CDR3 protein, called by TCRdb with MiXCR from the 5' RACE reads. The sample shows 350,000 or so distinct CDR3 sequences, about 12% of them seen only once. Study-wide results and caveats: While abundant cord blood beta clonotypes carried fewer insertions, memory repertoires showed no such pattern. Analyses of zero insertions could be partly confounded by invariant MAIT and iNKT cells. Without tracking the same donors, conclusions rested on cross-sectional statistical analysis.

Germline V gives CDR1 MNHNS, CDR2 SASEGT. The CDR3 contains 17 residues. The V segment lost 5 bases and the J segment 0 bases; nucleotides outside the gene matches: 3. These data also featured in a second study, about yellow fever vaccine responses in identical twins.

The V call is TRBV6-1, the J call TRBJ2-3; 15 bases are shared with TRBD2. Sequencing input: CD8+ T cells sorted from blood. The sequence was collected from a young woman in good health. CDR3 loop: CASSTGTSGRSTDTQYF. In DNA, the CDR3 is TGTGCCAGCAGTACCGGGACTAGCGGGAGGAGCACAGATACGCAGTATTTT.